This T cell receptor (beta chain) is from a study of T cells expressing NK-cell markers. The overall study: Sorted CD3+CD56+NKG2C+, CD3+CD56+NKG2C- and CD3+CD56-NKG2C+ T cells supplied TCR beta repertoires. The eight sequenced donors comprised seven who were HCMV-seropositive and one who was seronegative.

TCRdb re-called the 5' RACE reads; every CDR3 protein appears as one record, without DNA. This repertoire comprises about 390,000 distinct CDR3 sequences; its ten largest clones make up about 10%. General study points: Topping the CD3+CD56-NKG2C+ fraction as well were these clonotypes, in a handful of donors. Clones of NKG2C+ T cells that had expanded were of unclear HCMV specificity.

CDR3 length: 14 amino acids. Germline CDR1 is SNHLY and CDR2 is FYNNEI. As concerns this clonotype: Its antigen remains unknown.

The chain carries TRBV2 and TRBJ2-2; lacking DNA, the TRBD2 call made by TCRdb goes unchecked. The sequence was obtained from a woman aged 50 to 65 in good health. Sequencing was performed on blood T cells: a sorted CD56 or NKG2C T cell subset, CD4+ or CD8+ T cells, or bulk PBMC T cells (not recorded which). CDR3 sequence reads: CASSAGTRIGELFF.